Reported below is one T cell receptor (beta chain). Its antigen is as yet unknown. This record belongs to a study of T cell therapy after organ transplantation. General observations from the study: Post-therapy CD8 clonality change correlated inversely with pretherapy clonality. Minimal repertoire change after therapy followed marked pretherapy expansions in nonresponders.

Indicated time point: 20-29 weeks after completion of therapy. The data were produced by immunoSEQ multiplex PCR, yet TCRdb's version contains in-frame clones alone and is incomplete. This table holds some 17,000 clones, about 85% found once. The receptor was derived from a human patient who had received a solid organ transplant and had CMV disease. Some T cells here may be from the graft donor. The sequencing used CD8+ T cells from blood, collected after autologous CMV-specific T cell therapy.

The CDR3 sequence: CASSVAGGRGGELFF. Here the CDR3 DNA reads TGTGCCAGCAGCGTAGCGGGAGGTAGGGGCGGGGAGCTGTTTTTT. The chain is built from TRBV9 and TRBJ2-2; TRBD2 matches at 7 bases. The germline gives CDR1 SGDLS, CDR2 YYNGEE. The CDR3 has 15 amino acids. V lost 0 bases to trimming and J lost 7 bases; unmatched junction nucleotides: 6.